This T cell receptor (beta chain) was captured in a study of T cells in Graves' hyperthyroidism and ophthalmopathy. V dropped 0 bases and J dropped 5; count of bases not matched to a gene: 8. The CDR3 contains 17 residues. Per germline, CDR1 LGHNA and CDR2 YSLEER. Broader study findings: Within blood appeared most thyroid clonotypes that had expanded above 0.001.

This clonotype was detected many times. Its matching antigen is unknown. What was amplified from RNA transcripts were TCR beta CDR3 regions. RT-PCR in the first round (using the HTBI primer set) targeted the TCR CDR3. Each CDR3 protein is one row after TCRdb ran MiXCR on the multiplex PCR reads. This sample has about 740,000 distinct CDR3 sequences, with 12% to 15% found just once. Sequences were obtained from blood. This receptor was obtained from a young woman with Graves' hyperthyroidism. The V and J genes are TRBV4-3 and TRBJ2-3, with TRBD2 matching over 10 bases. The CDR3 region is CASSQELTGLARDTQYF. CDR3 in DNA: TGCGCCAGCAGCCAAGAATTGACGGGACTAGCGAGAGATACGCAGTATTTT.